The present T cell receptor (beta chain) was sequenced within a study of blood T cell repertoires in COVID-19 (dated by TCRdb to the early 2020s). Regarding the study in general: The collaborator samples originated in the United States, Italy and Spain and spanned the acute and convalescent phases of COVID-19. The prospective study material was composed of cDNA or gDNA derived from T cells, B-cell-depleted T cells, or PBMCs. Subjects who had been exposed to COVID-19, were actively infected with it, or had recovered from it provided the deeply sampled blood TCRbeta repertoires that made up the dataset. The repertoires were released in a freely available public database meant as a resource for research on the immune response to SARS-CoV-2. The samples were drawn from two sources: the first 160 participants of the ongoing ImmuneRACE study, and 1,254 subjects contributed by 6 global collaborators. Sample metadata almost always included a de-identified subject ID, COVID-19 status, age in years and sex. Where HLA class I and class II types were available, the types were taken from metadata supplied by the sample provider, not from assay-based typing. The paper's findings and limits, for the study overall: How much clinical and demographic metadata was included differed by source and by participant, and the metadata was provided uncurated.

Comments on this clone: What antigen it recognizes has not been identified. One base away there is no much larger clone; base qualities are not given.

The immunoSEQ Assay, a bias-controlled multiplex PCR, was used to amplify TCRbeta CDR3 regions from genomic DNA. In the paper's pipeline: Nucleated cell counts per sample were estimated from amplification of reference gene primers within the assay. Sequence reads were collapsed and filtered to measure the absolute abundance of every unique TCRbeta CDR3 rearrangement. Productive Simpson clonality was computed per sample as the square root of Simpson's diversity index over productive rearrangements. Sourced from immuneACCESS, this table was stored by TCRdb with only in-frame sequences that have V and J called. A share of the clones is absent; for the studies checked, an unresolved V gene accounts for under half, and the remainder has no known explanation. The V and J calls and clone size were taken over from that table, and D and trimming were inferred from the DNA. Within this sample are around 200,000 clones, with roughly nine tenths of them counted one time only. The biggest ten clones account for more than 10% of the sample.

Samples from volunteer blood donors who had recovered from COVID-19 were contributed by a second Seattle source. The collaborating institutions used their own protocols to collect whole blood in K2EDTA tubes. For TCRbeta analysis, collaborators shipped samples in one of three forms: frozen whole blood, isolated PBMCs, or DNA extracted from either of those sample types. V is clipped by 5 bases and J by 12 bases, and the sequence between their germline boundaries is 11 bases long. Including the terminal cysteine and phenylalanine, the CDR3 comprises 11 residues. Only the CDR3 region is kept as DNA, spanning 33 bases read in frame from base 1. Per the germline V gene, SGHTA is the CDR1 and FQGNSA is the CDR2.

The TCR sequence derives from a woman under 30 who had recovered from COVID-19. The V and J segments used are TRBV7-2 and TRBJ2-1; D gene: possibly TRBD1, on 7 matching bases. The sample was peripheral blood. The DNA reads TGTGCCAGCAGCCAGGGGGGAGGGCAGTTCTTC. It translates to CASSQGGGQFF. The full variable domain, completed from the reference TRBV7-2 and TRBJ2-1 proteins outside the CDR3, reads GAGVSQSPSNKVTEKGKDVELRCDPISGHTALYWYRQSLGQGLEFLIYFQGNSAPDKSGLPSDRFSAERTGGSVSTLTIQRTQQEDSAVYLCASSQGGGQFFGPGTRLTVL.